Listed below are T cell receptor beta chains from one sample, sequenced in a study of blood T cell repertoires in COVID-19. The table came from immunoSEQ multiplex PCR; TCRdb's copy has only in-frame clones and leaves some out. Of about 130,000 clones in the sample, approximately 86% are singletons; the top ten hold 10% to 12%. The sequenced sample was peripheral blood. These receptors all stem from a woman between 70 and 85 years old with COVID-19, enrolled during active disease. CDR3s include the opening cysteine and the closing phenylalanine or tryptophan. The D gene is left open where the match is weak. Only some rows state a clone size, as once, few, many or a class for expanded clones.

D gene	V gene	CDR3 length	J gene	clone size	CDR3 protein	CDR3 DNA
-	TRBV6-5	15	TRBJ1-6	-	CASRPLGGYNSPLHF	TGTGCCAGCAGGCCCCTAGGGGGCTATAATTCACCCCTCCACTTT
TRBD1	TRBV13	17	TRBJ2-2	-	CASSPTGAPSNTGELFF	TGTGCCAGCAGCCCGACAGGGGCCCCTTCGAACACCGGGGAGCTGTTTTTT
-	TRBV3-1/TRBV3-2	13	TRBJ1-6	once	CASSAQDLSPLHF	TGTGCCAGCAGCGCACAGGACCTGTCACCCCTCCACTTT
TRBD1	TRBV7-2	16	TRBJ2-1	-	CASSLAGRGRYNEQFF	TGTGCCAGCAGCTTAGCGGGCAGGGGGCGGTACAATGAGCAGTTCTTC
TRBD1	TRBV5-4	14	TRBJ2-5	few	CASSFGQEQETQYF	TGTGCCAGCAGCTTCGGACAGGAACAAGAGACCCAGTACTTC
TRBD2	TRBV19	13	TRBJ2-5	-	CASRAGGGETQYF	TGTGCCAGTAGAGCGGGGGGCGGGGAGACCCAGTACTTC
-	TRBV7-6	15	TRBJ2-5	-	CASSKAGSPGETQYF	TGTGCCAGCAGCAAAGCGGGCAGCCCCGGGGAGACCCAGTACTTC
TRBD1	TRBV28	16	TRBJ1-6	few	CASSFQGAGQSSPLHF	TGTGCCAGCAGTTTCCAGGGGGCAGGACAGAGTTCACCCCTCCACTTT
TRBD1	TRBV10-1	16	TRBJ2-2	-	CASSGGTGASTGELFF	TGCGCCAGCAGTGGGGGGACAGGGGCGTCCACCGGGGAGCTGTTTTTT
-	TRBV5-6	14	TRBJ1-5	-	CASSRGASNQPQHF	TGTGCCAGCAGCAGGGGCGCAAGCAATCAGCCCCAGCATTTT
-	TRBV12-2	15	TRBJ1-1	-	CASRLVPGRDTEAFF	TGTGCAAGTCGCTTAGTCCCAGGGAGGGACACTGAAGCTTTCTTT
-	TRBV30	14	TRBJ1-2	-	CAWSWRDHNYGYTF	TGTGCCTGGAGTTGGAGGGACCATAACTATGGCTACACCTTC
TRBD1	TRBV13	16	TRBJ1-2	few	CASSPGQGIANYGYTF	TGTGCCAGCAGCCCGGGACAGGGGATTGCTAACTATGGCTACACCTTC
TRBD1	TRBV5-1	15	TRBJ2-3	-	CASSLAGQGTDTQYF	TGCGCCAGCAGCTTGGCTGGACAGGGGACAGATACGCAGTATTTT
-	TRBV5-1	14	TRBJ2-1	-	CASSITGSYNEQFF	TGCGCCAGCAGTATAACCGGGTCTTACAATGAGCAGTTCTTC
TRBD1	TRBV27	16	TRBJ1-3	-	CASRPYPGQGANTIYF	TGTGCCAGCAGACCATACCCGGGACAGGGCGCAAACACCATATATTTT
TRBD1	TRBV5-1	15	TRBJ2-7	few	CASSFSRQGAYEQYF	TGCGCCAGCAGCTTTTCCCGACAGGGGGCATACGAGCAGTACTTC
TRBD1	TRBV19	16	TRBJ1-5	few	CASSVGTGYSNQPQHF	TGTGCCAGTAGTGTGGGGACAGGTTATAGCAATCAGCCCCAGCATTTT
-	TRBV7-9	18	TRBJ2-5	-	CASSLKFRVAGMQETQYF	TGTGCCAGCAGCTTAAAATTCAGGGTGGCGGGGATGCAAGAGACCCAGTACTTC
-	TRBV30	14	TRBJ2-2	-	CAGGQFANTGELFF	TGTGCCGGCGGACAGTTCGCGAACACCGGGGAGCTGTTTTTT
-	TRBV6-6	14	TRBJ2-7	-	CASSYSLVGVEQYF	TGTGCCAGCAGTTACTCGCTGGTCGGGGTCGAGCAGTACTTC
TRBD1	TRBV19	13	TRBJ2-7	-	CASSIEDRGEQYF	TGTGCCAGTAGTATAGAGGACAGGGGCGAGCAGTACTTC
TRBD1	TRBV3-1/TRBV3-2	12	TRBJ2-7	-	CASSDRVYEQYF	TGTGCCAGCAGCGACAGGGTCTACGAGCAGTACTTC
-	TRBV7-9	13	TRBJ1-6	-	CASSFDFNSPLHF	TGTGCCAGCAGCTTTGACTTTAATTCACCCCTCCACTTT
-	TRBV28	13	TRBJ2-1	-	CASSAPGQNEQFF	TGTGCCAGCAGTGCTCCCGGACAGAATGAGCAGTTCTTC
TRBD2	TRBV4-1	17	TRBJ2-4	-	CASSGQRGGGAKNIQYF	TGCGCCAGCAGCGGGCAGCGGGGGGGTGGTGCCAAAAACATTCAGTACTTC
-	TRBV7-9	16	TRBJ1-3	-	CASSLDSTVHGNTIYF	TGTGCCAGCAGCTTGGACTCAACCGTGCATGGAAACACCATATATTTT
-	TRBV5-1	14	TRBJ1-1	-	CASSITGVNTEAFF	TGCGCCAGCAGCATAACAGGAGTGAACACTGAAGCTTTCTTT
TRBD2	TRBV6-6	14	TRBJ2-3	-	CASRLTAGGDTQYF	TGTGCCAGCAGACTAACAGCGGGGGGAGATACGCAGTATTTT
-	TRBV2	15	TRBJ1-1	-	CASLIWGRGNTEAFF	TGTGCCAGCTTGATCTGGGGCAGGGGGAACACTGAAGCTTTCTTT
TRBD1	TRBV6-5	14	TRBJ2-3	-	CASRPPTGGRTQYF	TGTGCCAGCAGGCCTCCTACAGGGGGCCGGACGCAGTATTTT
-	TRBV7-2	15	TRBJ1-5	-	CASSQTRGLYQPQHF	TGTGCCAGCAGCCAGACAAGGGGCCTCTATCAGCCCCAGCATTTT
TRBD2	TRBV5-1	16	TRBJ2-1	-	CASSLGSGGAHNEQFF	TGCGCCAGCAGCTTGGGGAGCGGGGGGGCCCACAATGAGCAGTTCTTC
-	TRBV7-9	14	TRBJ1-1	-	CASSSLGGNTEAFF	TGTGCCAGCAGCTCGCTGGGGGGGAACACTGAAGCTTTCTTT
-	TRBV6-5	14	TRBJ2-7	-	CASRTRTEGYEQYF	TGTGCCAGCAGAACTAGGACAGAGGGCTACGAGCAGTACTTC
TRBD2	TRBV29-1	17	TRBJ2-5	-	CSVASGGVLSGKETQYF	TGCAGCGTTGCGAGCGGGGGGGTTTTATCTGGAAAAGAGACCCAGTACTTC
TRBD2	TRBV6-5	16	TRBJ2-2	-	CASSYLRGGQDGELFF	TGTGCCAGCAGTTACCTGCGGGGGGGCCAGGACGGGGAGCTGTTTTTT
TRBD1	TRBV3-1/TRBV3-2	14	TRBJ2-1	-	CASSRGDRFGEQFF	TGTGCCAGCAGCCGGGGGGACAGGTTTGGGGAGCAGTTCTTC
TRBD1	TRBV7-8	16	TRBJ1-6	many	CASSDRGQDYNSPLHF	TGTGCCAGCAGCGACCGAGGACAGGACTATAATTCACCCCTCCACTTT
TRBD2	TRBV27	15	TRBJ2-3	-	CASSSTSGGADTQYF	TGTGCCAGCAGTTCAACTAGCGGGGGGGCCGATACGCAGTATTTT
-	TRBV4-2	16	TRBJ2-2	once	CASSQVGSMNTGELFF	TGTGCCAGCAGCCAAGTTGGCTCGATGAACACCGGGGAGCTGTTTTTT
TRBD1	TRBV14	15	TRBJ1-1	-	CASSQWTGMSTEAFF	TGTGCCAGCAGCCAATGGACAGGGATGAGCACTGAAGCTTTCTTT
TRBD2	TRBV11-3	16	TRBJ2-3	-	CASSAGTSGGADTQYF	TGTGCCAGCAGCGCCGGGACTAGCGGGGGAGCAGATACGCAGTATTTT
-	TRBV19	17	TRBJ1-5	-	CASSIVGLTAMGQPQHF	TGTGCCAGTAGTATAGTGGGGCTGACAGCCATGGGTCAGCCCCAGCATTTT
-	TRBV6-5	14	TRBJ2-5	-	CASSWLASQETQYF	TGTGCCAGCAGTTGGCTAGCCTCGCAAGAGACCCAGTACTTC
TRBD1	TRBV18	15	TRBJ2-1	-	CASSRRTGGVYEQFF	TGTGCCAGCTCCCGCCGGACAGGGGGCGTATATGAGCAGTTCTTC
-	TRBV4-1	17	TRBJ1-6	few	CASSQDSGDSYNSPLHF	TGCGCCAGCAGCCAAGATTCTGGGGACTCTTATAATTCACCCCTCCACTTT
TRBD2	TRBV6-5	15	TRBJ2-1	-	CASSLGLAGPGEQFF	TGTGCCAGCTCTTTAGGACTAGCGGGTCCCGGGGAGCAGTTCTTC
TRBD2	TRBV15	15	TRBJ2-7	-	CATSRGGLDSYEQYF	TGTGCCACCAGCAGAGGGGGACTAGACTCCTACGAGCAGTACTTC
-	TRBV7-2	15	TRBJ1-2	-	CASSLMLTENYGYTF	TGTGCCAGCAGCTTAATGCTGACAGAAAACTATGGCTACACCTTC
TRBD1	TRBV3-1/TRBV3-2	16	TRBJ1-2	-	CASSQDAGGAVYGYTF	TGTGCCAGCAGCCAAGATGCAGGGGGCGCCGTCTATGGCTACACCTTC